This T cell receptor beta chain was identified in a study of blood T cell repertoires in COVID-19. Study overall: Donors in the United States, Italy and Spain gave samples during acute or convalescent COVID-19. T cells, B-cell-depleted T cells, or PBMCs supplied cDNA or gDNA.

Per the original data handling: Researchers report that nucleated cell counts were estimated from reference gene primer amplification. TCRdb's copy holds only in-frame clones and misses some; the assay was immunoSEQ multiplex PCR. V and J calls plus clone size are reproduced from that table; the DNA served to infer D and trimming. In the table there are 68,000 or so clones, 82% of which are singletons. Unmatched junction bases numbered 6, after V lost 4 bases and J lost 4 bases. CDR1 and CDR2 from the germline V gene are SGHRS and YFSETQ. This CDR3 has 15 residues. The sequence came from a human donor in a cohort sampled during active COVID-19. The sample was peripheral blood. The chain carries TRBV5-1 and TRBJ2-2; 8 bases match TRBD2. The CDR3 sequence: CASSPERGITGELFF. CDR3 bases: TGCGCCAGCAGCCCCGAGCGGGGGATCACCGGGGAGCTGTTTTTT.